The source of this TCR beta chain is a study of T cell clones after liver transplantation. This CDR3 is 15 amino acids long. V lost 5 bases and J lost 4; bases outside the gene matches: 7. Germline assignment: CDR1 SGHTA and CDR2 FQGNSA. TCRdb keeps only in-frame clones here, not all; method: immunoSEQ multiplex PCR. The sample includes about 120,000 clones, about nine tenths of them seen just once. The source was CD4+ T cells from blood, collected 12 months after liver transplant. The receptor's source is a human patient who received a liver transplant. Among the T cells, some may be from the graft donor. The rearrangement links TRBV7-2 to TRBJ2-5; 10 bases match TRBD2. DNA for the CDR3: TGTGCCAGCAGCATAACAGCGGGAGGGACAGAGACCCAGTACTTC. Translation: CASSITAGGTETQYF.